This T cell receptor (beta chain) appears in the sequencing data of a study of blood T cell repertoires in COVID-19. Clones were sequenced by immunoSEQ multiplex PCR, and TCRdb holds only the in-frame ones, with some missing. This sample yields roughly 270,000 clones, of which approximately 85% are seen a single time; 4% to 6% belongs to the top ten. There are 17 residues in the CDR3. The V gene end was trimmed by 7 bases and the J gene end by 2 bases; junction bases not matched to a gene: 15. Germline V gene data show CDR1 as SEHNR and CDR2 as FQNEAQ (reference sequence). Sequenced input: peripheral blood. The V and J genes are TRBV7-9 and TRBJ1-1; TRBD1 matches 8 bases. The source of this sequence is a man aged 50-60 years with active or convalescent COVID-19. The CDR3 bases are TGTGCCAGCACCACGCGGACAGGGAAGGCCGAAAACACTGAAGCTTTCTTT. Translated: CASTTRTGKAENTEAFF.